Presented here are 12 T cell receptor beta chains from one specimen sequenced in a study of vaccination and CD4 T cells after COVID-19. Once obtained from cultured CD4+ T cells, the DNA was sequenced using the Oncomine TCR Beta short-read assay. TCRdb independently ran MiXCR on the PCR reads; one entry per CDR3 protein. In the table there are 4,000 to 5,500 distinct CDR3 sequences, roughly three fifths of which are singletons. These receptors are not linked to any known antigen. Treatment: roughly ten-day PBMC culture with coronavirus spike peptide pools or control peptides (ViraFEST assay). The sample consisted of CD4+ T cells from blood, cultured in vitro. These receptors came from a human donor who had recovered from COVID-19.

This rearrangement joins TRBV27 to TRBJ1-5; D ambiguous. V lost 6 bases and J lost 1, with 13 bases in between. The germline CDR1 and CDR2 sequences are MNHEY and SMNVEV (reference sequence). CDR3 length: 15 residues. CDR3 DNA sequence: TGTGCCAGCAGCGTAGGGAGTGGGAGCAATCAGCCCCAGCATTTT. Its translation: CASSVGSGSNQPQHF.

This clonotype was seen more than once but under ten times. V usage is TRBV15 and J usage is TRBJ1-6, with a possible D match to TRBD1 (6 bases). The germline V gene encodes CDR1 LNHNV and CDR2 YYDKDF (reference sequence). The CDR3 is made up of 13 amino acids. V shed 2 bases and J shed 14 bases, with 13 bases lying between them. CDR3 nucleotides: TGTGCCACCAGCAGACGGACAGACGGTGCCCTCCACTTT. Translation gives CATSRRTDGALHF.

The rearrangement uses TRBV6-1 and TRBJ1-1, with 7 bases lining up with TRBD1. This CDR3 is built from 14 residues. In germline, CDR1 is MNHNS, CDR2 SASEGT. Germline trimming cut 8 bases from V and 1 base from J; bases unmatched to any gene: 7. CDR3 loop: CASSGGRGNTEAFF. CDR3 in DNA: TGTGCCAGCTCAGGGGGGCGAGGGAACACTGAAGCTTTCTTT.

This clonotype appeared a few times. This chain links TRBV20-1 with TRBJ1-2; D is perhaps TRBD1 (6 bases). Germline values: CDR1 DFQATT, CDR2 SNEGSKA (reference sequence). The CDR3 covers 13 residues. V was cut by 6 bases and J by 2 bases, with 13 bases left in between. The CDR3 bases are TGCAGTGCCGCGGACAGATACAACTATGGCTACACCTTC. Protein sequence: CSAADRYNYGYTF.

This chain joins TRBV7-9 and TRBJ1-1, with D possibly matching TRBD1 (6 bases). CDR1 SEHNR and CDR2 FQNEAQ come from the germline V gene (reference sequence). The CDR3 loop spans 15 amino acids. V lost 1 base, J lost 8 bases, and 17 bases lay in between. The CDR3 reads CASSLVGSGAREAFF. The CDR3 bases are TGTGCCAGCAGCTTAGTGGGGTCAGGGGCTCGGGAAGCTTTCTTT.

The CDR3 DNA follows: TGTGCCACCAGCAGAGATCAGGGGGGCTATGGCTACACCTTC. Translated, it gives CATSRDQGGYGYTF. The chain employs TRBV15 and TRBJ1-2, with 7 bases that match TRBD1. Germline trimming cut 0 bases from V and 4 bases from J; bases unmatched to any gene: 2. Germline loops: CDR1 LNHNV, CDR2 YYDKDF (reference sequence). The CDR3 consists of 14 residues.

The V gene is TRBV20-1, the J gene TRBJ1-1; TRBD1 agrees at 11 bases. CDR1 DFQATT and CDR2 SNEGSKA come from the germline V gene (reference sequence). The V and J ends lost 5 bases and 5 bases, in that order; junction bases with no gene match: 7. The CDR3 has 14 residues. The CDR3 DNA reads as TGCAGTGCTGACCGGGACAGGGGGAGGACTGAAGCTTTCTTT. Encoded protein: CSADRDRGRTEAFF.

The CDR3 region has the DNA TGTGCCAGCAGTGGGACAGCCCCCCAACAGCCCCAGCATTTT. Protein sequence: CASSGTAPQQPQHF. The rearrangement joins TRBV2 to TRBJ1-5, with TRBD1 as a possible D gene (6 bases). CDR1 SNHLY and CDR2 FYNNEI come from the germline V gene. This CDR3 has 14 residues. V shed 4 bases and J shed 7 bases, with 14 bases lying between them.

The chain is built from TRBV20-1 and TRBJ1-5; D is unresolved. V gave up 6 bases and J gave up 4 bases, with 13 bases separating them. Germline V gives CDR1 DFQATT, CDR2 SNEGSKA (reference sequence). The CDR3 extends over 13 amino acids. This CDR3 reads CSATAHENQPQHF. CDR3 sequence (DNA): TGCAGTGCCACCGCACACGAAAATCAGCCCCAGCATTTT.

The V gene is TRBV12-3 or TRBV12-4, the J gene TRBJ1-2, with D possibly TRBD1 on 5 matching bases. V lost 4 bases and J lost 3, with 6 bases in between. The CDR3 runs to 12 residues. The CDR3 DNA reads as TGTGCCAGCAGTTGGGGACACTATGGCTACACCTTC. Protein product: CASSWGHYGYTF.

The chain combines TRBV7-3 with TRBJ1-6; 10 positions agree with TRBD1. Germline V CDR1 and CDR2: SGHTA, FQGTGA. V lost 4 bases and J lost 9; bases outside the gene matches: 3. The CDR3 is made up of 14 amino acids. For the CDR3, the DNA is TGTGCCAGCAGCTCGACAGGGGGCGGTTCACCCCTCCACTTT. Translated, it gives CASSSTGGGSPLHF.

This chain uses TRBV27 with TRBJ1-1; D might be TRBD1 (5 bases). V was clipped by 6 bases and J by 7 bases, with 12 bases between them. Germline CDR1 and CDR2: MNHEY and SMNVEV (reference sequence). The CDR3 runs 12 residues. The CDR3 region is CASRVFGGEAFF. The DNA of the CDR3 is TGTGCCAGCAGGGTCTTTGGGGGTGAAGCTTTCTTT.